The 25 T cell receptor beta chains below were found in one sample sequenced in a study of cytomegalovirus exposure and HLA in healthy donors. 13 Jbeta primers and 60 Vbeta primers were used for the PCR. Sequencing was performed with immunoSEQ multiplex PCR; in TCRdb, only in-frame clones are kept and a portion is missing. The profile covers 130,000 or so clones, with 70% to 85% appearing a single time and roughly 2.1% taken by the ten largest. The sample taken for sequencing was PBMCs. Receptors were obtained from a woman aged 40 to 50 in good health and CMV-seronegative.

The chain carries TRBV14 and TRBJ2-5, with 9 bases lining up with TRBD2. The junction had 9 bases not matched to a gene; V was cut back by 2 bases and J by 5 bases. Germline V CDR1 and CDR2: SGHDN, FVKESK. This CDR3 has 16 amino acids. This chain's CDR3 is CASSQSGRYYSETQYF. CDR3 nucleotides: TGTGCCAGCAGCCAAAGCGGGAGGTATTATTCGGAGACCCAGTACTTC. Variable domain in full (rest from reference TRBV14 and TRBJ2-5): EAGVTQFPSHSVIEKGQTVTLRCDPISGHDNLYWYRRVMGKEIKFLLHFVKESKQDESGMPNNRFLAERTGGTYSTLKVQPAELEDSGVYFCASSQSGRYYSETQYFGPGTRLLVL.

This sequence joins TRBV19 and TRBJ1-5; D not resolved. The CDR3 contains 14 residues. V was cut by 10 bases and J by 0 bases, with 13 bases left in between. Per germline, CDR1 LNHDA and CDR2 SQIVND (reference sequence). This CDR3 is CATSEGDSNQPQHF. The CDR3 DNA follows: TGTGCCACAAGTGAGGGTGATAGCAATCAGCCCCAGCATTTT.

This sequence joins TRBV27 and TRBJ1-5, with no clear D. The CDR3 is 18 amino acids. Trimming took 6 bases from V and 2 from J, leaving 23 bases between them. Germline CDR1 MNHEY, CDR2 SMNVEV (reference sequence). CDR3 sequence: CASRSTRRGIGGNQPQHF. The CDR3 bases are TGTGCCAGCAGGAGTACCCGCCGGGGAATAGGTGGCAATCAGCCCCAGCATTTT.

The rearrangement links TRBV27 to TRBJ1-4; unclear D gene. This CDR3 is built from 14 residues. Germline V gene sequence: CDR1 MNHEY, CDR2 SMNVEV (reference sequence). V dropped 3 bases and J dropped 13 bases, with 18 bases sitting between them. CDR3 region: CASSFSFGVPVLFF. The CDR3 bases are TGTGCCAGCAGTTTCAGTTTCGGGGTCCCCGTACTGTTTTTT.

The V and J genes are TRBV4-2 and TRBJ1-6; TRBD1 agrees at 12 bases. CDR1 and CDR2 from the germline V gene are LGHNA and YNFKEQ. CDR3 length: 18 amino acids. Trimming at V came to 1 base and at J to 8 bases, leaving 9 bases not matched to a gene. CDR3 region: CASSQGYSGTGGHSPLHF. The CDR3 DNA is TGTGCCAGCAGCCAAGGCTACTCTGGGACAGGGGGCCATTCACCCCTCCACTTT.

Comment on this clone: At one boundary the junction diverges from the germline segment, which might be a read error. The chain joins TRBV5-5 to TRBJ1-2; 10 bases align to TRBD1. This CDR3 contains 11 residues. Germline values: CDR1 SGHKS, CDR2 YYEKEE (reference sequence). The CDR3 DNA follows: TGTGCCAGCAGCGGGACAGGGGTTGGCCTCTTC. This translates into CASSGTGVGLF. The full variable domain, its missing parts supplied by reference TRBV5-5 and TRBJ1-2, is DAGVTQSPTHLIKTRGQQVTLRCSPISGHKSVSWYQQVLGQGPQFIFQYYEKEERGRGNFPDRFSARQFPNYSSELNVNALLLGDSALYLCASSGTGVGLFGSGTRLTVV.

The gene calls are TRBV28 and TRBJ2-5; no reliable D call. The DNA end is more similar to TRBJ2-7, so the J call may be wrong. Germline CDR1 MDHEN, CDR2 SYDVKM. The CDR3 extends over 10 amino acids. The CDR3 region is CASSTYEQYF. The CDR3 DNA reads as TGTGCCAGCAGTACCTACGAGCAGTACTTC.

The rearrangement uses TRBV5-1 and TRBJ2-5, with TRBD2 matching over 7 bases. Losses at the gene ends were 1 base for V and 1 base for J; bases not matched to a gene: 4. The CDR3 is made up of 15 amino acids. Germline V gene lookup returns CDR1 SGHRS and CDR2 YFSETQ. In nucleotides, the CDR3 is TGCGCCAGCAGCTTGTATCCTAGCGGCCAAGAGACCCAGTACTTC. This translates into CASSLYPSGQETQYF.

DNA of the CDR3: TGCGCCAGCAACCTGAACCTACCAGGGGATGTTCGGTGCATTGAGTACTTC. It is translated as CASNLNLPGDVRCIEYF. The gene calls are TRBV5-1 and TRBJ2-5; a possible D gene is TRBD1 (6 bases). Trimming shortened V by 6 bases and J by 12 bases, and 33 bases separated the two germline ends. CDR1 and CDR2 from the germline V gene are SGHRS and YFSETQ. The length of the CDR3 is 17 residues.

This chain uses TRBV28 with TRBJ1-2; the D is unclear. Germline CDR1 reads MDHEN; CDR2 reads SYDVKM. Trimming shortened V by 5 bases and J by 5 bases, and 9 bases separated the two germline ends. The CDR3 contains 12 residues. In DNA, the CDR3 is TGTGCCAGCAGTATCAGAACGTATGGCTACACCTTC. Encoded protein: CASSIRTYGYTF.

This sequence joins TRBV5-1 and TRBJ2-5, with a weak D call TRBD1 (5 bases). Trimming shortened V by 0 bases and J by 5 bases, and 14 bases separated the two germline ends. This CDR3 has 15 residues. Germline V gives CDR1 SGHRS, CDR2 YFSETQ. This CDR3 reads CASSLASRGRETQYF. DNA for the CDR3: TGCGCCAGCAGCTTGGCCAGTAGGGGTAGGGAGACCCAGTACTTC.

This clone showed up just a few times. The chain couples TRBV11-2 to TRBJ2-1, with 7 nucleotides matching TRBD1. The CDR3 runs 16 residues. Per germline, CDR1 SGHAT and CDR2 FQNNGV. V was pared by 1 base and J by 5 bases, with 8 bases of the junction left unmatched. The DNA of the CDR3 is TGTGCCAGCAGCTTAGGGCACAGGGGTGATCACAATGAGCAGTTCTTC. Protein product: CASSLGHRGDHNEQFF.

CDR3 DNA sequence: TGTGCCAGCAGCAACAGAGATGATACGCAGTATTTT. It yields the protein CASSNRDDTQYF. This rearrangement joins TRBV7-9 to TRBJ2-3, with D unresolved. CDR1 and CDR2 (germline): SEHNR, FQNEAQ (reference sequence). The V gene lost 5 bases and the J gene lost 6 bases, with 9 bases spanning the gap. There are 12 residues in the CDR3.

The chain recombines TRBV9 with TRBJ1-3; no reliable D call. The V end was cut by 4 bases, the J end by 3 bases, with 8 bases between. This CDR3 has 13 residues. Germline V lookup: CDR1 SGDLS, CDR2 YYNGEE. CDR3: CASSPQIGNTIYF. The CDR3, as DNA: TGTGCCAGCAGCCCACAGATTGGAAACACCATATATTTT.

This clone was detected only once. The chain carries TRBV11-2 and TRBJ2-3, with D possibly being TRBD2 (5 bases). The CDR3 extends over 15 amino acids. V was pared by 5 bases and J by 6 bases, with 18 bases between. Per germline, CDR1 SGHAT and CDR2 FQNNGV. CDR3 region: CASSHLANSPDTQYF. For the CDR3, the DNA is TGTGCCAGCAGCCATCTAGCAAACAGTCCCGATACGCAGTATTTT.

The chain carries TRBV4-3 and TRBJ2-1; 9 nucleotides line up with TRBD2. Germline V CDR1 and CDR2: LGHNA, YSLEER. This CDR3 contains 19 residues. V lost 3 bases to trimming and J lost 8 bases; unmatched junction nucleotides: 20. CDR3 coding DNA: TGCGCCAGCAGCCACTCGATGAGTGGCGCCAGCGGGAGGTGGGATGAGCAGTTCTTC. Translating gives CASSHSMSGASGRWDEQFF.

On this clone: An end of the junction differs from the germline gene, which may be a read error. The chain is built from TRBV18 and TRBJ1-5, with a weak D call TRBD1 (5 bases). From germline, CDR1 is KGHSH and CDR2 LQKENI. The CDR3 is 13 residues long. CDR3 sequence (DNA): TGTGCCGGCTCAGGAGGGGGCAATCAGCCCCAGCATTTT. This codes for CAGSGGGNQPQHF.

V is TRBV28 and J is TRBJ2-7; 9 nucleotides match TRBD2. Germline CDR1 is MDHEN and CDR2 is SYDVKM. With V trimmed by 3 bases and J by 3 bases, 3 bases remained unmatched. The CDR3 is 14 residues long. CDR3: CASSFLTSGYEQYF. Written as DNA, the CDR3 is TGTGCCAGCAGTTTTTTGACTAGCGGCTACGAGCAGTACTTC.

J is TRBJ2-3 and V is TRBV7-2, with TRBD2 matching 7 bases. V lost 0 bases to trimming and J lost 5 bases; unmatched junction nucleotides: 14. The length of the CDR3 is 18 residues. Germline loops: CDR1 SGHTA, CDR2 FQGNSA. The CDR3 DNA reads as TGTGCCAGCAGCTTAGCGGGGAGGGCGGGTCTGAGTTTAGATACGCAGTATTTT. It encodes CASSLAGRAGLSLDTQYF.

The V call is TRBV5-4, the J call TRBJ2-1; TRBD2 agrees at 13 bases. Germline CDR1 and CDR2: SGHNT and YYREEE (reference sequence). Trimming removed 3 bases from V and 1 base from J; junction bases left unmatched: 1. The CDR3 is 16 amino acids. The CDR3 sequence: CASSWGLAGSYNEQFF. For the CDR3, the DNA is TGTGCCAGCAGCTGGGGACTAGCGGGATCCTACAATGAGCAGTTCTTC. The whole variable domain, remainder taken from reference TRBV5-4 and TRBJ2-1, is ETGVTQSPTHLIKTRGQQVTLRCSSQSGHNTVSWYQQALGQGPQFIFQYYREEENGRGNFPPRFSGLQFPNYSSELNVNALELDDSALYLCASSWGLAGSYNEQFFGPGTRLTVL.

CDR3 sequence (DNA): TGTGCCAGCAGTTTGACAGGGGGCATTTACGAGCAGTACTTC. Protein product: CASSLTGGIYEQYF. The chain employs TRBV28 and TRBJ2-7, with 10 bases matching TRBD1. The V gene end was trimmed by 3 bases and the J gene end by 4 bases; junction bases not matched to a gene: 3. The CDR3 runs to 14 residues. In germline, CDR1 is MDHEN, CDR2 SYDVKM. The whole variable domain, remainder taken from reference TRBV28 and TRBJ2-7, is DVKVTQSSRYLVKRTGEKVFLECVQDMDHENMFWYRQDPGLGLRLIYFSYDVKMKEKGDIPEGYSVSREKKERFSLILESASTNQTSMYLCASSLTGGIYEQYFGPGTRLTVT.

The chain carries TRBV9 and TRBJ2-2, with TRBD2 identical over 7 bases. CDR1 is SGDLS, CDR2 YYNGEE, per germline. The CDR3 runs 14 residues. J was trimmed by 7 bases and V by 4 bases; bases with no gene match: 7. The CDR3 DNA reads TGTGCCAGCAGCTTTGGGGGGGTCGACGGGGAGCTGTTTTTT. Protein sequence: CASSFGGVDGELFF.

The rearrangement links TRBV7-2 to TRBJ1-1; D unresolved. CDR1 SGHTA and CDR2 FQGNSA come from the germline V gene. Trimming took 2 bases from V and 3 from J, leaving 13 bases between them. The CDR3 runs 15 residues. The CDR3 region has the DNA TGTGCCAGCAGCTTAAATGGAGCAATGGACACTGAAGCTTTCTTT. As protein: CASSLNGAMDTEAFF.

The table lists this clone with a count of one. The chain combines TRBV6-4 with TRBJ2-7, with D possibly TRBD1 on 5 matching bases. The germline gives CDR1 MRHNA, CDR2 SNTAGT. V shed 5 bases and J shed 2 bases, with 19 bases lying between them. The CDR3 is made up of 16 amino acids. CDR3 nucleotides: TGTGCCAGCAGTCGGGCGGCAGGGTCGAAAACCTACGAGCAGTACTTC. The encoded protein is CASSRAAGSKTYEQYF.

The V gene is TRBV6-6, the J gene TRBJ2-7; TRBD2 matches at 7 bases. The CDR3 has 13 residues. Looked up from germline, CDR1 is MNHNY and CDR2 is SVGAGI (reference sequence). V lost 10 bases and J lost 3; bases outside the gene matches: 9. The CDR3: CATEIPGGYEQYF. CDR3 sequence (DNA): TGTGCCACAGAAATCCCGGGGGGCTACGAGCAGTACTTC.